Listed below are T cell receptor beta chains from one sample, sequenced in a study of cytomegalovirus exposure and HLA in healthy donors. The method was immunoSEQ multiplex PCR; TCRdb's version includes in-frame clones alone and lacks a portion of them. In the table there are some 190,000 clones, around 82% of which are singletons. Sample: PBMCs. The receptors were gathered from a woman aged 30 to 39 in good health and CMV-seropositive. Each CDR3 is given with its conserved first and last residue. The D gene is left open where the match is weak. The size field is filled for only some rows; it gives once, few, many or a size class.

TRBV21-1	-	TRBJ1-3	once	TGTGCCAGCAGCAAAGCGTGGGGCTACTTCTCTGGAAACACCATATATTTT	CASSKAWGYFSGNTIYF
TRBV10-3	-	TRBJ1-1	-	TGTGCCATCAGTGAGGGAGGATTGGCTTTCTTT	CAISEGGLAFF
TRBV5-4	-	TRBJ1-1	-	TGTGCCAGCAGCTTGTCCGGCAGGGTGAACACTGAAGCTTTCTTT	CASSLSGRVNTEAFF
TRBV11-2	-	TRBJ1-4	-	TGTGCCAGCGCCGGGGGACCTAATGAAAAACTGTTTTTT	CASAGGPNEKLFF
TRBV5-1	-	TRBJ2-1	-	TGCGCCAGCAGCCGACGGAGGAGCAACTCCTACAATGAGCAGTTCTTC	CASSRRRSNSYNEQFF
TRBV7-2	TRBD1	TRBJ1-2	-	TGTGCCAGCAGCACCCCGACAGGGGAAATTGACTACACCTTC	CASSTPTGEIDYTF
TRBV4-1	-	TRBJ2-1	-	TGCGCCAGCAGCCGCCAGGGGAATGAGCAGTTCTTC	CASSRQGNEQFF
TRBV4-2	-	TRBJ1-6	-	TGTGCCAGCAGCCAAAATGTGCAGGGACAAGGAACCCTCCACTTT	CASSQNVQGQGTLHF
TRBV19	-	TRBJ2-1	once	TGTGCCAGTAGTATAGTCGGGACACGGGCCTTCAATGAGCAGTTCTTC	CASSIVGTRAFNEQFF
TRBV4-2	-	TRBJ1-2	few	TGTGCCAGCAGCCAAGACCGACTCCCAACCTATGGCTACACCTTC	CASSQDRLPTYGYTF
TRBV19	TRBD1	TRBJ1-2	-	TGTGCCAGTAGTATAGATCAAGGCAGGGGGAATGGCTACACCTTC	CASSIDQGRGNGYTF
TRBV28	-	TRBJ2-1	-	TGTGCCAGCATGATCGGGGGTATATCCTACAATGAGCAGTTCTTC	CASMIGGISYNEQFF
TRBV30	-	TRBJ2-5	-	TGTGCCTGGAGTGTACAGGAGACCCAGTACTTC	CAWSVQETQYF
TRBV6-5	-	TRBJ1-6	few	TGTGCCAGCAGTTACATCGGACAGCGTAATTCACCCCTCCACTTT	CASSYIGQRNSPLHF
TRBV19	-	TRBJ1-2	few	TGTGCCAGTAGTAACAGGGTCCAAGTACCCACCTTCTATGGCTACACCTTC	CASSNRVQVPTFYGYTF
TRBV10-3	TRBD1	TRBJ2-7	-	TGTGCCATCAGTGCCCCGGACAGGACAGCCTACGAGCAGTACTTC	CAISAPDRTAYEQYF
TRBV5-1	-	TRBJ1-3	-	TGCGCCAGCAGCTTGGAAACAGGGACTGGAAACACCATATATTTT	CASSLETGTGNTIYF
TRBV9	-	TRBJ1-6	-	TGTGCCAGCAGCGTTTCCATCAGCTCCTATAATTCACCCCTCCACTTT	CASSVSISSYNSPLHF
TRBV27	-	TRBJ2-1	-	TGTGCCAGCAGTCTGCGAAGCTCCTACAATGAGCAGTTCTTC	CASSLRSSYNEQFF
TRBV29-1	TRBD1	TRBJ2-2	-	TGCAGCTCCCGGGACAGACACACCGGGGAGCTGTTTTTT	CSSRDRHTGELFF
TRBV4-2	-	TRBJ2-3	-	TGTGCCAGCAGCCAAGGCGGCGGGGAGAACACAGATACGCAGTATTTT	CASSQGGGENTDTQYF
TRBV9	TRBD1	TRBJ1-2	-	TGTGCCAGCAGCGTAGCAACAGGGGCTGGCTACACCTTC	CASSVATGAGYTF
TRBV7-9	-	TRBJ2-3	-	TGTGCCAGCAGCTTAGATGGACAGCCCTCTAGCACAGATACGCAGTATTTT	CASSLDGQPSSTDTQYF
TRBV7-9	TRBD1	TRBJ2-5	-	TGTGCCAGCAGGCTACAGGGGGCCGAGACCCAGTACTTC	CASRLQGAETQYF
TRBV2	TRBD2	TRBJ2-1	few	TGTGCCGGTGCGGGACTAGCAAACTACAATGAGCAGTTCTTC	CAGAGLANYNEQFF
TRBV10-3	-	TRBJ1-5	-	TGTGCCATCAGTGACCCCAGGGGTGGGAGTCAGCCCCAGCATTTT	CAISDPRGGSQPQHF
TRBV5-8	-	TRBJ1-6	-	TGTGCCAGCAGCTTGGGGCTAGCTTCACCCCTCCACTTT	CASSLGLASPLHF
TRBV5-4	-	TRBJ2-7	-	TGTGCCAGCAGCTTGGGCAGGTCCTCCTACGAGCAGTACTTC	CASSLGRSSYEQYF
TRBV5-1	TRBD1	TRBJ2-6	-	TGCGCCAGCAGCTTGCCGGGACAGGGTCGCAGCTCTGGGGCCAACGGCCTGACTTTC	CASSLPGQGRSSGANGLTF
TRBV1	-	TRBJ2-2	once	TGCACCAGCAGCCCTTCTTTGGACAGCGACACCGGGGAGCTGTTTTTT	CTSSPSLDSDTGELFF
TRBV2	-	TRBJ1-1	-	TGTGCCAGCCGGGAAAAGGAGTTGAACACTGAAGCTTTCTTT	CASREKELNTEAFF
TRBV28	-	TRBJ1-4	-	TGTGCCAGCAGACCACGGGGTTGGACTAATGAAAAACTGTTTTTT	CASRPRGWTNEKLFF
TRBV28	-	TRBJ2-2	-	TGTGCCAGCAGTTCCCGGGGGGCCCACACCGGGGAGCTGTTTTTT	CASSSRGAHTGELFF
TRBV4-3	TRBD2	TRBJ2-7	-	TGCGCCAGCAGCCAAGACCCGGGACTAGCGGGGAGCACCTACGAGCAGTACTTC	CASSQDPGLAGSTYEQYF
TRBV5-8	TRBD1	TRBJ2-5	-	TGTGCCAGCAGCTTCCGTGACAGGGGGCGTGAGACCCAGTACTTC	CASSFRDRGRETQYF
TRBV4-1	TRBD1	TRBJ1-2	-	TGCGCCAGCAGTCTACAGGGGGCGCGGGGCTACACCTTC	CASSLQGARGYTF
TRBV6-5	-	TRBJ1-1	-	TGTGCCAGCCACCAGGGTTTCGGCACTGAAGCTTTCTTT	CASHQGFGTEAFF
TRBV28	-	TRBJ2-1	-	TGTGCCAGCAGTTTACTCGGGAGTAGCTCCTACAATGAGCAGTTCTTC	CASSLLGSSSYNEQFF
TRBV7-2	-	TRBJ1-2	once	TGTGCCAGCAGCTTTACAGGGTTCTATGGCTACACCTTC	CASSFTGFYGYTF
TRBV4-1	TRBD2	TRBJ2-7	-	TGCGCCAGCAGCCAAGATCGACTAGCGGGGGGCTACGAGCAGTACTTC	CASSQDRLAGGYEQYF
TRBV9	TRBD1	TRBJ1-1	-	TGTGCCAGCAGCGTAGACGGGAATGCTCGGGACAGGGCCGAAGCTTTCTTT	CASSVDGNARDRAEAFF
TRBV4-2	TRBD1	TRBJ1-5	-	TGTGCCAGCAGCCAAGATCCGGGACAGGGAGGAAATCAGCCCCAGCATTTT	CASSQDPGQGGNQPQHF
TRBV7-9	-	TRBJ1-6	-	TGTGCCAGCAGCCTTATAAATTCACCCCTCCACTTT	CASSLINSPLHF
TRBV7-2	-	TRBJ1-2	-	TGTGCCAGCAGCTTAGGGGGGGGCGAAAGTGGCTACACCTTC	CASSLGGGESGYTF
TRBV5-1	-	TRBJ2-1	few	TGCGCCAGCAGCTTGGTCCCCGGGTCCTACAATGAGCAGTTCTTC	CASSLVPGSYNEQFF
TRBV21-1	-	TRBJ2-5	-	TGTGCCAGCAGCACTGAGCGGGAGACCCAGTACTTC	CASSTERETQYF
TRBV7-6	-	TRBJ2-5	-	TGTGCCAGCTTCTCTCGGGAGACCCAGTACTTC	CASFSRETQYF
TRBV28	TRBD1	TRBJ1-2	-	TGTGCCAGCAGTTCCACGGACAGGGAGGGCTACACCTTC	CASSSTDREGYTF
TRBV18	TRBD1	TRBJ2-2	-	TGTGCCAGCTCACCACCCTGGGACAGGGGGCGCCCCCAGGACACCGGGGAGCTGTTTTTT	CASSPPWDRGRPQDTGELFF
TRBV14	-	TRBJ2-7	-	TGTGCCAGCAGCCAAGGGTCTTCGGCAGGCAAGTACTTC	CASSQGSSAGKYF
TRBV5-5	TRBD1	TRBJ1-4	-	TGTGCCAGCAGCTTGATCCAGGGGGCTAATGAAAAACTGTTTTTT	CASSLIQGANEKLFF